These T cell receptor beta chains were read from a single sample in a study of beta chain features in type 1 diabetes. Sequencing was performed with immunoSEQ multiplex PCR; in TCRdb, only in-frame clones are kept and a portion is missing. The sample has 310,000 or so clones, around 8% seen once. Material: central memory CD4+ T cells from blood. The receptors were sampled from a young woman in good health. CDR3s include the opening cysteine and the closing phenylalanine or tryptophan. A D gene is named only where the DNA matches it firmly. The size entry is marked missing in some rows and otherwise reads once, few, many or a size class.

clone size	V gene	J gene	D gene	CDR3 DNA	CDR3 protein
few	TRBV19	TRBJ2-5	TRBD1	TGTGCCAGTAGTCCCATCGACAGGGGGCGCGGAGAGACCCAGTACTTC	CASSPIDRGRGETQYF
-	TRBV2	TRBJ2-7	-	TGTGCCAGCAGTGTTGGCAGGAGGTGGGATCACGAGCAGTACTTC	CASSVGRRWDHEQYF
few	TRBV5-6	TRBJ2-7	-	TGTGCCAGCAGCGCCGTGAGGCTGGGGGAGCAGTACTTC	CASSAVRLGEQYF
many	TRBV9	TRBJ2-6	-	TGTGCCAGCAGCGTGTCCCTGGCGGGAACTGGGGCCAACGTCCTGACTTTC	CASSVSLAGTGANVLTF
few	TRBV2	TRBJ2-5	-	TGTGCCAGCAGTAGGGCAGGGGCGACGGGAGAGACCCAGTACTTC	CASSRAGATGETQYF
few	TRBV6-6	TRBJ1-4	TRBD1	TGTGCCAGCAGACGACAGGGGGCCGGGGAAAAACTGTTTTTT	CASRRQGAGEKLFF
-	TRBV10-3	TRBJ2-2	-	TGTGCCATCAGACCCGGGAACACCGGGGAGCTGTTTTTT	CAIRPGNTGELFF
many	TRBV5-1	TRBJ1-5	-	TGCGCCAGCAGCCCGGGGGTTTCTCAGCCCCAGCATTTT	CASSPGVSQPQHF
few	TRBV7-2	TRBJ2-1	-	TGTGCCAGCAGTAAAGCTGCTAGCTCCTACAATGAGCAGTTCTTC	CASSKAASSYNEQFF
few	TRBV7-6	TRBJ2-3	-	TGTGCCAGCAGCCATAGAGGGGATACGCAGTATTTT	CASSHRGDTQYF
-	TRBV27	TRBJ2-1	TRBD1	TGTGCCAGCAGTAGAGACAGGGGTAGGTCGGGAGCGACTTACAATGAGCAGTTCTTC	CASSRDRGRSGATYNEQFF
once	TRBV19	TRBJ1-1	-	TGTGCCAGTAGCAAGAGAATAGAGAACACTGAAGCTTTCTTT	CASSKRIENTEAFF
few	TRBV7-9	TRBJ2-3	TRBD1	TGTGCCAGCAGCACCCGGGACAGCGAAGATACGCAGTATTTT	CASSTRDSEDTQYF
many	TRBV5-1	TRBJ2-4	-	TGCGCCAGCAGCTTGCCCGGGACCGAGAAAAACATTCAGTACTTC	CASSLPGTEKNIQYF
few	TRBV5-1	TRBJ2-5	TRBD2	TGCGCCAGCAGCTTGGGGACTAGCTTGGGGACCCAGTACTTC	CASSLGTSLGTQYF
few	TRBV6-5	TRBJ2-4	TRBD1	TGTGCCAGCAGTTACTCGTGGGACAGCCCGCCGTACTTC	CASSYSWDSPPYF
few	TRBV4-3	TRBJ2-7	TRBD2	TGCGCCAGCAGCCCCCAAGCGGGAAATTACGAGCAGTACTTC	CASSPQAGNYEQYF
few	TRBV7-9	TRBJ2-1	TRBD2	TGTGCCAGCAGCTTAGCACTAGCGAGCTCCTACAATGAGCAGTTCTTC	CASSLALASSYNEQFF
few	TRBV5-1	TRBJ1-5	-	TGCGCCAGCAGCTTGGACGCGGGCCAGCCCCAGCATTTT	CASSLDAGQPQHF
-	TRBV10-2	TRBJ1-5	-	TGCGCCAGCAGTGATTATAAGGATCAGCCCCAGCATTTT	CASSDYKDQPQHF
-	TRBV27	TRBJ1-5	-	TGTGCCAGCAGAAGGACGGGGGTCGGCAGCAATCAGCCCCAGCATTTT	CASRRTGVGSNQPQHF
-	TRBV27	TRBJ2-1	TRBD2	TGTGCCAGCAGTTCGGGACTAGCGGGAGTCAATGAGCAGTTCTTC	CASSSGLAGVNEQFF
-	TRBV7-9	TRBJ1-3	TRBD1	TGTGCCAGCAGCTCCTACGGGCAGGGGGTTCGAAACACCATATATTTT	CASSSYGQGVRNTIYF